These 32 T cell receptor beta chains came from one sample sequenced in a study of identical twins. TCRdb ran MiXCR on the 5' RACE reads and lists one entry per CDR3 protein. The sample lists 690,000 or so distinct CDR3 sequences; under 9% were seen once. These same records also appear under a second study, on yellow fever vaccine responses in identical twins.

Sample: PBMCs. These receptors were obtained from a woman aged 18-35 years in good health.

The chain couples TRBV11-2 to TRBJ2-3, with 7 nucleotides matching TRBD1. The germline gives CDR1 SGHAT, CDR2 FQNNGV. Trimming took 7 bases from V and 8 from J; bases not matched to a gene: 9. This CDR3 is built from 13 residues. The DNA for the CDR3 is TGTGCCAGCACCTGGGACAGACCAGTTACGCAGTATTTT. This codes for CASTWDRPVTQYF.

The chain joins TRBV10-3 to TRBJ2-1; D is perhaps TRBD1 or TRBD2 (5 bases each). In germline, CDR1 is ENHRY, CDR2 SYGVKD. The CDR3 spans 13 residues. V was trimmed by 6 bases and J by 4 bases, leaving 10 bases between them. CDR3 nucleotide sequence: TGTGCCATCAGGCCCGGGGCTTACAATGAGCAGTTCTTC. It encodes CAIRPGAYNEQFF.

A few counts support this clonotype. The genes are TRBV19 and TRBJ1-1; D is unresolved. CDR3 length: 14 residues. Germline V gene sequence: CDR1 LNHDA, CDR2 SQIVND (reference sequence). Deletions cut 6 bases from V and 1 base from J, with 12 bases between. CDR3 DNA sequence: TGTGCCAGTAGATTTGGGGATTGGAACACTGAAGCTTTCTTT. Translated: CASRFGDWNTEAFF. Full variable domain (remainder filled in from reference TRBV19 and TRBJ1-1): DGGITQSPKYLFRKEGQNVTLSCEQNLNHDAMYWYRQDPGQGLRLIYYSQIVNDFQKGDIAEGYSVSREKKESFPLTVTSAQKNPTAFYLCASRFGDWNTEAFFGQGTRLTVV.

This clonotype was recorded at least ten times. The V call is TRBV29-1, the J call TRBJ2-7; 10 positions agree with TRBD2. The CDR3 consists of 13 residues. Germline values: CDR1 SQVTM, CDR2 ANQGSEA. J lost 5 bases, V lost 3 bases, and 4 bases had no gene match. DNA for the CDR3: TGCAGCGTTGATAGGCTAGCGGGAGACGAGCAGTACTTC. It translates to CSVDRLAGDEQYF.

This clonotype has more than one count but fewer than ten. This chain uses TRBV7-6 with TRBJ2-1, with 9 positions matching TRBD2. There are 18 residues in the CDR3. V gave up 5 bases and J gave up 6 bases; unmatched junction bases: 17. Germline V CDR1 and CDR2: SGHVS, FNYEAQ. The CDR3 coding sequence is TGTGCCAGCAGCAAACACTTCTTAGCGGGAGAAGACAGCAATGAGCAGTTCTTC. It translates to CASSKHFLAGEDSNEQFF.

The chain uses TRBV4-2 and TRBJ2-3; 14 bases agree with TRBD2. Germline V gene data show CDR1 as LGHNA and CDR2 as YNFKEQ. This CDR3 contains 20 residues. V lost 0 bases to trimming and J lost 3 bases; unmatched junction nucleotides: 11. This CDR3 reads CASSQDGSQGLAGVTDTQYF. CDR3 DNA: TGTGCCAGCAGCCAAGACGGATCTCAGGGACTAGCGGGAGTTACAGATACGCAGTATTTT.

The chain combines TRBV6-1 with TRBJ1-2, with D maybe TRBD1 (5 bases). Germline CDR1 reads MNHNS; CDR2 reads SASEGT. Trimming shortened V by 5 bases and J by 8 bases, and 15 bases separated the two germline ends. The CDR3 runs to 13 residues. In DNA form, the CDR3 reads TGTGCCAGCAGTCCCGGGACGCCGGAGGGCTACACCTTC. This gives the protein CASSPGTPEGYTF.

In its sample, this clonotype was seen many times. J is TRBJ2-1 and V is TRBV11-2; TRBD2 agrees at 10 bases. Trimming removed 5 bases from V and 5 bases from J; junction bases left unmatched: 6. This CDR3 comprises 15 residues. Germline V CDR1 and CDR2: SGHAT, FQNNGV. The CDR3 region is CASSQDSGGNNEQFF. CDR3 nucleotides: TGTGCCAGCAGCCAGGATAGCGGGGGGAACAATGAGCAGTTCTTC.

The chain joins TRBV3-1 to TRBJ1-2; 10 nucleotides agree with TRBD1. Germline loops: CDR1 LGHDT, CDR2 YNNKEL (reference sequence). This CDR3 contains 14 residues. V trimming: 5 bases; J trimming: 8 bases; junction bases outside the gene matches: 8. The DNA for the CDR3 is TGTGCCAGCAGCATAAAGACAGGGGGCGGCGGCTACACCTTC. It is translated as CASSIKTGGGGYTF.

Many counts were recorded for this clonotype. The V gene is TRBV29-1, the J gene TRBJ2-7; D ambiguous. CDR1 is SQVTM and CDR2 is ANQGSEA in the germline V gene. The CDR3 loop spans 11 amino acids. Trimming cost V 2 bases and J 3 bases, with 5 bases left between them. The CDR3 DNA reads TGCAGCGTTGAACTGAACTACGAGCAGTACTTC. Protein: CSVELNYEQYF.

This clonotype was counted a few times. The V gene is TRBV15, the J gene TRBJ2-7; D may be TRBD2 (5 bases). The V end lost 0 bases, the J end lost 0 bases, and 12 bases lay between the germline ends. This CDR3 contains 16 residues. The germline gives CDR1 LNHNV, CDR2 YYDKDF (reference sequence). The CDR3: CATSRDTGISSYEQYF. The DNA for the CDR3 is TGTGCCACCAGCAGAGATACGGGGATCAGCTCCTACGAGCAGTACTTC.

About this clonotype itself: This may arise from a read error, as a much more abundant clone is one base away. The J gene is TRBJ2-7, the V gene TRBV29-1; possible D gene TRBD2, 5 bases. The CDR3 totals 13 residues. Germline assignment: CDR1 SQVTM and CDR2 ANQGSEA. Between the trimmed V and J ends, which lost 7 bases and 2 bases, there was a span of 15 bases. Written as DNA, the CDR3 is TGCAGCGCCGGGGAGCGAATTCCCTACGAGCAGTACTTC. Translating gives CSAGERIPYEQYF.

The chain is built from TRBV28 and TRBJ2-3; TRBD2 matches 14 bases. Germline V CDR1 and CDR2: MDHEN, SYDVKM. This CDR3 region has 16 residues. After removal of 7 bases from V and 6 bases from J, the junction contained 9 bases not matched to a gene. CDR3 protein: CASTPPGLAGVDTQYF. CDR3 in DNA: TGTGCCAGCACCCCCCCGGGACTAGCGGGAGTGGATACGCAGTATTTT.

This clonotype has a handful of counts. The rearrangement links TRBV2 to TRBJ2-2, with D perhaps matching TRBD2 (6 bases). Deletions cut 10 bases from V and 9 bases from J, with 21 bases between. Germline lookup yields CDR1 SNHLY and CDR2 FYNNEI. The CDR3 sequence is 14 residues long. CDR3 protein: CATYSGIADRELFF. CDR3 DNA: TGTGCCACCTATTCCGGGATAGCGGACCGGGAGCTGTTTTTT.

This clonotype was found a few times. The chain employs TRBV12-3 or TRBV12-4 and TRBJ1-3; possible D gene TRBD1, 5 bases. Trimming left V 6 bases short and J 5 bases short, with 14 bases between. This CDR3 has 14 amino acids. Here the CDR3 reads CASSTEGSRNTIYF. The DNA of the CDR3 is TGTGCCAGCAGCACGGAGGGGTCTAGAAACACCATATATTTT.

The chain combines TRBV5-5 with TRBJ2-4; TRBD1 agrees at 9 bases. The germline V gene has CDR1 SGHKS and CDR2 YYEKEE (reference sequence). Unmatched junction bases numbered 7, after V lost 0 bases and J lost 3 bases. CDR3 length equals 17 residues. In DNA form, the CDR3 reads TGTGCCAGCAGCTTGGTCGGACAGGGGCTTCACAAAAACATTCAGTACTTC. Its protein product is CASSLVGQGLHKNIQYF.

This chain links TRBV6-1 with TRBJ2-1; TRBD2 matches at 9 bases. The CDR3 totals 16 residues. J was trimmed by 0 bases and V by 6 bases; bases with no gene match: 6. Germline V gene sequence: CDR1 MNHNS, CDR2 SASEGT. The CDR3 DNA reads TGTGCCAGCAGCGCGGGGGGGCGGGGCTCCTACAATGAGCAGTTCTTC. This gives the protein CASSAGGRGSYNEQFF.

V and J are TRBV10-3 and TRBJ2-1; 10 nucleotides match TRBD1. Germline V CDR1 and CDR2: ENHRY, SYGVKD. V gave up 10 bases and J gave up 9 bases; unmatched junction bases: 12. This CDR3 contains 14 residues. The CDR3 reads CASRGGTGVAEQFF. CDR3 in DNA: TGTGCCAGCCGGGGGGGGACAGGGGTCGCTGAGCAGTTCTTC.

Ten or more counts support this clonotype. CDR3 in amino acids: CSVVGTSGSNYEQFF. The CDR3 DNA reads as TGCAGCGTTGTCGGGACTAGCGGGAGTAACTATGAGCAGTTCTTC. The chain links TRBV29-1 to TRBJ2-1; 14 nucleotides line up with TRBD2. The CDR3 loop spans 15 amino acids. Germline V gene sequence: CDR1 SQVTM, CDR2 ANQGSEA. The J segment lost 8 bases and the V segment lost 4 bases, leaving 7 bases of the junction unmatched.

This clonotype was seen more than once but under ten times. This chain uses TRBV18 with TRBJ2-6; TRBD1 is a possible D gene (6 bases). Trimming took off 5 bases at V and 3 bases at J, with 8 bases between the two ends. The germline V gene encodes CDR1 KGHSH and CDR2 LQKENI. The CDR3 extends over 14 amino acids. CDR3 loop: CASSEGDGANVLTF. The CDR3, as DNA: TGTGCCAGCTCAGAGGGGGATGGGGCCAACGTCCTGACTTTC.

This clonotype was counted a few times. The chain joins TRBV4-3 to TRBJ2-3; D is perhaps TRBD2 (6 bases). The CDR3 is made up of 14 amino acids. Germline V gene data show CDR1 as LGHNA and CDR2 as YSLEER. Trimming removed 3 bases at V and 1 base at J, with 8 bases between. The CDR3 nucleotides are TGCGCCAGCAGCCAGGGGGGACGCACAGATACGCAGTATTTT. Translated: CASSQGGRTDTQYF.

The chain combines TRBV10-2 with TRBJ2-7; 12 nucleotides line up with TRBD1. Trimming took 6 bases from V and 3 from J; bases not matched to a gene: 6. Germline CDR1 is WSHSY and CDR2 is SAAADI. This CDR3 region has 15 residues. Here the CDR3 reads CASSWGQGANYEQYF. The CDR3 region has the DNA TGCGCCAGCAGCTGGGGACAGGGGGCTAACTACGAGCAGTACTTC.

The sample holds a few counts of this clonotype. V usage is TRBV29-1 and J usage is TRBJ2-5, with D possibly TRBD1 on 6 matching bases. Germline V gene sequence: CDR1 SQVTM, CDR2 ANQGSEA. The CDR3 has 13 amino acids. V lost 7 bases to trimming and J lost 7 bases, with 19 bases between them. CDR3: CSAYGTLVGTQYF. CDR3 DNA sequence: TGCAGCGCTTACGGGACACTAGTCGGGACCCAGTACTTC.

The table lists this clonotype with many counts. The V and J genes are TRBV4-2 and TRBJ1-4, with 8 bases aligning to TRBD1. Germline values: CDR1 LGHNA, CDR2 YNFKEQ. The J segment lost 4 bases and the V segment lost 1 base, leaving 5 bases of the junction unmatched. The CDR3 is made up of 16 amino acids. CDR3 protein: CASSQGLQGDNEKLFF. The CDR3, as DNA: TGTGCCAGCAGCCAAGGGTTACAGGGGGATAATGAAAAACTGTTTTTT.

Comments on this clonotype: With a much larger clone just one base away, this may be a read error. The chain employs TRBV7-2 and TRBJ2-3, with 13 bases matching TRBD2. Unmatched junction bases numbered 3, after V lost 5 bases and J lost 1 base. The CDR3 extends over 16 amino acids. CDR1 and CDR2 from the germline V gene are SGHTA and FQGNSA. This CDR3 reads CASSRLAGGRTDTQYF. The CDR3 DNA sequence: TGTGCCAGCAGCCGACTAGCGGGGGGACGCACAGATACGCAGTATTTT.

The sample holds a few counts of this clonotype. The rearrangement uses TRBV5-1 and TRBJ2-1; TRBD2 matches at 10 bases. The CDR3 is 18 amino acids. Germline CDR1 reads SGHRS; CDR2 reads YFSETQ. J lost 0 bases, V lost 1 base, and 7 bases had no gene match. The CDR3 sequence: CASSLKTSGPSSYNEQFF. CDR3 sequence (DNA): TGCGCCAGCAGCTTGAAGACTAGCGGGCCGAGCTCCTACAATGAGCAGTTCTTC.

This clonotype was counted a few times. The chain joins TRBV5-1 to TRBJ2-1, with TRBD1 identical over 7 bases. With V trimmed by 0 bases and J by 6 bases, 6 bases remained unmatched. Germline CDR1 is SGHRS and CDR2 is YFSETQ. The CDR3 has 15 residues. The CDR3 is CASSLGTGLLNEQFF. The CDR3 coding sequence is TGCGCCAGCAGCTTGGGGACAGGCCTTCTCAATGAGCAGTTCTTC.

The chain uses TRBV6-4 and TRBJ2-1; the D call may be TRBD1 or TRBD2 (5 bases each). Germline V gene data show CDR1 as MRHNA and CDR2 as SNTAGT. The V and J ends lost 4 bases and 5 bases respectively, with 12 bases between them. The CDR3 contains 14 residues. For the CDR3, the DNA is TGTGCCAGCAGTGGGGACGCAGGAAACAATGAGCAGTTCTTC. Encoded protein: CASSGDAGNNEQFF.

This clonotype was seen ten or more times. The V call is TRBV20-1, the J call TRBJ2-7, with TRBD1 as a possible D gene (5 bases). This CDR3 comprises 12 residues. V gave up 2 bases and J gave up 3 bases, with 8 bases separating them. The germline V gene encodes CDR1 DFQATT and CDR2 SNEGSKA (reference sequence). This chain's CDR3 is CSARQGGYEQYF. CDR3 in DNA: TGCAGTGCTAGACAGGGTGGCTACGAGCAGTACTTC.

This clonotype occurred many times. V and J are TRBV3-1 and TRBJ1-4, with D tentatively TRBD1 (6 bases). The germline gives CDR1 LGHDT, CDR2 YNNKEL (reference sequence). V dropped 0 bases and J dropped 8 bases, with 13 bases sitting between them. The CDR3 is 15 residues long. CDR3 nucleotides: TGTGCCAGCAGCCAAGAATACAGGGTTGACGAAAAACTGTTTTTT. It is translated as CASSQEYRVDEKLFF.

This chain joins TRBV7-2 and TRBJ2-5; TRBD2 agrees at 8 bases. With V trimmed by 1 base and J by 1 base, 5 bases remained unmatched. This CDR3 comprises 16 residues. Per the germline V gene, CDR1 is SGHTA and CDR2 is FQGNSA. CDR3 sequence reads: CASSLGKRESQETQYF. The CDR3 DNA reads as TGTGCCAGCAGCTTAGGGAAGCGGGAGTCCCAAGAGACCCAGTACTTC.

This clonotype was counted between two and nine times. The chain uses TRBV12-3 or TRBV12-4 and TRBJ2-3; 9 positions match TRBD2. The CDR3 loop spans 12 amino acids. V lost 10 bases and J lost 5; bases outside the gene matches: 4. CDR3 nucleotide sequence: TGTGCCACCCAGCGGGAGGAAGATACGCAGTATTTT. Translated, it gives CATQREEDTQYF.